Each of the 27 T cell receptor beta chains below was sequenced from the same sample in a study of shared clonotypes between healthy human individuals. Assay used: immunoSEQ multiplex PCR; TCRdb lists only in-frame clones, some missing. The profile shows about 2.3 million clones, about 92% of them singletons. The sample comprised naive CD4+ T cells from PBMCs. Subset reported: CD45RA+ positively selected. Every receptor here comes from a man aged 18 to 30 in good health. Some clones in this sample may be carry-over from other donors' samples.

The rearrangement joins TRBV15 to TRBJ1-2; 8 nucleotides line up with TRBD1. CDR1 is LNHNV, CDR2 YYDKDF, per germline (reference sequence). The V gene end was trimmed by 0 bases and the J gene end by 4 bases; junction bases not matched to a gene: 13. The CDR3 length is 18 residues. CDR3 protein: CATSRDYSIQGAVYGYTF. CDR3 bases: TGTGCCACCAGCAGAGATTACTCAATTCAGGGGGCCGTCTATGGCTACACCTTC.

The J gene is TRBJ2-3, the V gene TRBV5-1, with 14 positions matching TRBD2. V shed 4 bases, J shed 2 bases, and the junction held 3 bases outside the gene matches. Germline CDR1 SGHRS, CDR2 YFSETQ. The CDR3 runs to 16 residues. DNA for the CDR3: TGCGCCAGCAGCACGACTAGCGGGAGGGCCACAGATACGCAGTATTTT. Residues: CASSTTSGRATDTQYF.

The chain links TRBV2 to TRBJ1-6, with TRBD1 identical over 9 bases. The germline V gene has CDR1 SNHLY and CDR2 FYNNEI. The ends lost 6 bases at V and 8 bases at J; junction bases unmatched: 5. The CDR3 has 14 residues. CDR3 protein: CASREDRGDSPLHF. As DNA, the CDR3 is TGTGCCAGCAGAGAGGACAGGGGCGATTCACCCCTCCACTTT.

The chain uses TRBV27 and TRBJ2-3, with 7 bases identical to TRBD1. The CDR3 has 16 residues. Losses at the gene ends were 5 bases for V and 0 bases for J; bases not matched to a gene: 8. From germline, CDR1 is MNHEY and CDR2 SMNVEV (reference sequence). CDR3 amino acids: CASSVNRGTSTDTQYF. The CDR3 DNA follows: TGTGCCAGCAGTGTCAACAGGGGAACTAGCACAGATACGCAGTATTTT.

The chain recombines TRBV5-4 with TRBJ2-1; a possible D gene is TRBD2 (6 bases). This CDR3 is 13 amino acids long. Germline V gene lookup returns CDR1 SGHNT and CDR2 YYREEE (reference sequence). Between the trimmed V and J ends, which lost 5 bases and 4 bases, there was a span of 10 bases. DNA for the CDR3: TGTGCCAGCAGTCCACGGGAGTACAATGAGCAGTTCTTC. Translating it yields CASSPREYNEQFF.

This clone came up once. The V gene is TRBV7-8, the J gene TRBJ2-2; TRBD2 matches 14 bases. The CDR3 sequence is 18 residues long. V lost 5 bases to trimming and J lost 0 bases; unmatched junction nucleotides: 5. Per germline, CDR1 SGHVS and CDR2 FQNEAQ. The CDR3 DNA reads TGTGCCAGCAGCCCCAGACTAGCGGGAGGGCCGAACACCGGGGAGCTGTTTTTT. It yields the protein CASSPRLAGGPNTGELFF.

A word on this clone: Distinct nucleotide sequences in the sample also encode this CDR3. The chain joins TRBV28 to TRBJ1-5; D is possibly TRBD1 (6 bases). Trimming pared 9 bases from V and 2 bases from J, leaving 8 bases between. Germline CDR1 MDHEN, CDR2 SYDVKM. The CDR3 has 12 amino acids. The CDR3 DNA follows: TGTGCCAGTCGACAGGGCAATCAGCCCCAGCATTTT. Its protein is CASRQGNQPQHF.

The rearrangement joins TRBV13 to TRBJ2-7, with D possibly being TRBD1 or TRBD2 (5 bases each). Germline V CDR1 and CDR2: PRHDT, FYEKMQ (reference sequence). The CDR3 has 14 amino acids. V was shortened by 8 bases and J by 6 bases, with 20 bases between the two germline ends. The CDR3 protein is CASRTVGVGSEQYF. CDR3 in DNA: TGTGCCAGCCGTACAGTGGGGGTGGGGAGCGAGCAGTACTTC.

The rearrangement uses TRBV4-1 and TRBJ1-4; TRBD1 is a possible D gene (5 bases). CDR1 and CDR2 from the germline V gene are MGHRA and YSYEKL. Trimming left V 1 base short and J 5 bases short, with 20 bases between. This CDR3 contains 18 residues. CDR3 sequence: CASSQAGTQQYVNEKLFF. CDR3 coding DNA: TGCGCCAGCAGCCAAGCCGGGACCCAGCAATACGTAAATGAAAAACTGTTTTTT.

Comments on this clone: Other nucleotide sequences from this sample produce the same CDR3. The chain uses TRBV28 and TRBJ1-5; D not certain. CDR1 MDHEN and CDR2 SYDVKM come from the germline V gene. The CDR3 length is 11 residues. V dropped 4 bases and J dropped 3 bases, with 1 base sitting between them. CDR3 sequence: CASSYNQPQHF. The CDR3 DNA reads TGTGCCAGCAGTTACAATCAGCCCCAGCATTTT.

The CDR3: CASSISRQFSYGYTF. Written as DNA, the CDR3 is TGTGCCAGTAGTATCTCCCGACAGTTTTCTTATGGCTACACCTTC. This sequence joins TRBV19 and TRBJ1-2, with D maybe TRBD1 (5 bases). The germline CDR1 and CDR2 sequences are LNHDA and SQIVND (reference sequence). Trimming took 3 bases from V and 5 from J, leaving 16 bases between them. This CDR3 has 15 residues.

The J gene is TRBJ1-4, the V gene TRBV5-1; D not resolved. CDR3 size: 14 residues. Looked up from germline, CDR1 is SGHRS and CDR2 is YFSETQ. Trimming pared 4 bases from V and 4 bases from J, leaving 11 bases between. The CDR3 DNA sequence: TGCGCCAGCAGCCCTCTGACCCTTAATGAAAAACTGTTTTTT. The encoded protein is CASSPLTLNEKLFF.

This chain uses TRBV25-1 with TRBJ1-5; D perhaps matches TRBD1 (5 bases). Germline V CDR1 and CDR2: MGHDK, SYGVNS. The CDR3 spans 14 residues. The ends were cut back, 3 bases at V and 5 bases at J, with 11 bases in the middle. The CDR3 DNA reads TGTGCCAGCAGTGACACGACAGCTTATCAGCCCCAGCATTTT. Translating gives CASSDTTAYQPQHF.

This chain joins TRBV9 and TRBJ2-7; 13 bases match TRBD2. The CDR3 contains 20 residues. Germline-derived CDR1 and CDR2 are SGDLS and YYNGEE. Trimming removed 3 bases from V and 4 bases from J; junction bases left unmatched: 19. The CDR3 coding sequence is TGTGCCAGCAGCGACCTTTGGTGGAGGGGACTAGCGGGATGTTCGTACGAGCAGTACTTC. It codes for CASSDLWWRGLAGCSYEQYF.

This chain joins TRBV5-6 and TRBJ2-3; D call uncertain. Germline assignment: CDR1 SGHDT and CDR2 YYEEEE. This CDR3 contains 15 residues. The germline V and J ends were trimmed by 2 bases and 0 bases, with 10 bases remaining between them. CDR3 DNA: TGTGCCAGCAGCTTCGCGATAACTAGCACAGATACGCAGTATTTT. The encoded protein is CASSFAITSTDTQYF.

The chain uses TRBV7-9 and TRBJ1-4, with TRBD1 identical over 7 bases. CDR1 is SEHNR, CDR2 FQNEAQ, per germline (reference sequence). CDR3 length: 15 amino acids. V shed 8 bases and J 4 bases; nucleotides not matched to a gene: 10. CDR3 region: CASGPMTGYNEKLFF. In DNA form, the CDR3 reads TGTGCCAGCGGACCAATGACAGGGTATAATGAAAAACTGTTTTTT.

This chain joins TRBV27 and TRBJ2-7, with D tentatively TRBD2 (5 bases). Trimming took 2 bases from V and 7 from J, leaving 9 bases between them. Per the germline V gene, CDR1 is MNHEY and CDR2 is SMNVEV (reference sequence). The CDR3 has 12 residues. The CDR3 bases are TGTGCCAGCAGTTTAGAGGGTGGGGAGCAGTACTTC. This translates into CASSLEGGEQYF.

The chain employs TRBV6-5 and TRBJ1-4; D might be TRBD1 (5 bases). The CDR3 is made up of 15 amino acids. CDR1 and CDR2 (germline): MNHEY, SVGAGI. Trimming took 5 bases from V and 7 from J, leaving 17 bases between them. The CDR3 coding sequence is TGTGCCAGCAGTCCCCGTCGGGGCCCTTTTGAAAAACTGTTTTTT. It yields the protein CASSPRRGPFEKLFF.

This chain connects TRBV28 to TRBJ1-1, with TRBD1 matching over 7 bases. The CDR3 is 15 residues long. Germline V lookup: CDR1 MDHEN, CDR2 SYDVKM. V shed 6 bases, J shed 1 base, and the junction held 8 bases outside the gene matches. The CDR3 DNA reads as TGTGCCAGCAGACCGAGGAGACAGGGGAACACTGAAGCTTTCTTT. Its translation is CASRPRRQGNTEAFF.

This clone showed up just a few times. The rearrangement joins TRBV6-1 to TRBJ2-7; the D is unclear. The V end was cut by 8 bases, the J end by 3 bases, with 5 bases between. Germline-derived CDR1 and CDR2 are MNHNS and SASEGT. The CDR3 is 10 residues long. CDR3 region: CASASYEQYF. CDR3 DNA sequence: TGTGCCAGCGCCAGCTACGAGCAGTACTTC.

V gene TRBV28 combines with J gene TRBJ2-7, with 8 bases that match TRBD2. V was pared by 4 bases and J by 2 bases, with 13 bases of the junction left unmatched. The CDR3 extends over 17 amino acids. In germline, CDR1 is MDHEN, CDR2 SYDVKM. The CDR3: CASSSLPSLADPYEQYF. The CDR3 DNA sequence: TGTGCCAGCAGTTCCCTCCCCTCACTAGCGGATCCCTACGAGCAGTACTTC.

The gene calls are TRBV4-2 and TRBJ2-5, with 7 nucleotides matching TRBD2. Germline V CDR1 and CDR2: LGHNA, YNFKEQ. The CDR3 has 16 amino acids. Unmatched junction bases numbered 6, after V lost 1 base and J lost 1 base. The CDR3 bases are TGTGCCAGCAGCCAAGGGTGGGGAGGGCGCCAAGAGACCCAGTACTTC. This sequence encodes CASSQGWGGRQETQYF.

The chain uses TRBV28 and TRBJ1-2; a possible D gene is TRBD1 (6 bases). This CDR3 contains 15 residues. The germline V and J ends were trimmed by 11 bases and 5 bases, with 24 bases remaining between them. In germline, CDR1 is MDHEN, CDR2 SYDVKM. DNA for the CDR3: TGTGCCTCCTGGGGGGATGAGGGACAAACTTATGGCTACACCTTC. Translating it yields CASWGDEGQTYGYTF.

The chain is built from TRBV4-1 and TRBJ2-1, with D perhaps matching TRBD2 (6 bases). V was trimmed by 1 base and J by 4 bases, leaving 8 bases between them. This CDR3 comprises 14 residues. Germline CDR1 MGHRA, CDR2 YSYEKL. In DNA, the CDR3 is TGCGCCAGCAGCCAAGGGCGGGGTTACAATGAGCAGTTCTTC. Amino acids: CASSQGRGYNEQFF.

This sequence joins TRBV5-1 and TRBJ2-3; 8 nucleotides agree with TRBD1. Trimming cost V 0 bases and J 0 bases; bases outside gene matches: 3. This CDR3 spans 16 amino acids. Germline V lookup: CDR1 SGHRS, CDR2 YFSETQ. The CDR3: CASSLADRESTDTQYF. CDR3 DNA sequence: TGCGCCAGCAGCTTGGCGGACAGGGAAAGCACAGATACGCAGTATTTT.

The chain carries TRBV28 and TRBJ1-5; D is unclear. Germline lookup yields CDR1 MDHEN and CDR2 SYDVKM. The ends were cut back, 8 bases at V and 6 bases at J, with 20 bases in the middle. CDR3 length: 15 amino acids. The CDR3 reads CASGSFGVRSQPQHF. The CDR3 DNA reads TGTGCCAGCGGGTCCTTTGGGGTAAGGAGTCAGCCCCAGCATTTT.

The V call is TRBV9, the J call TRBJ2-7, with TRBD1 identical over 12 bases. The CDR3 is 15 residues long. The V and J ends lost 3 bases and 6 bases, in that order; junction bases with no gene match: 7. Germline values: CDR1 SGDLS, CDR2 YYNGEE. The CDR3 sequence: CASSASGTGGGEQYF. CDR3 nucleotides: TGTGCCAGCAGCGCCTCCGGGACAGGGGGCGGCGAGCAGTACTTC. The full variable domain, with the rest looked up from reference TRBV9 and TRBJ2-7, is DSGVTQTPKHLITATGQRVTLRCSPRSGDLSVYWYQQSLDQGLQFLIQYYNGEERAKGNILERFSAQQFPDLHSELNLSSLELGDSALYFCASSASGTGGGEQYFGPGTRLTVT.